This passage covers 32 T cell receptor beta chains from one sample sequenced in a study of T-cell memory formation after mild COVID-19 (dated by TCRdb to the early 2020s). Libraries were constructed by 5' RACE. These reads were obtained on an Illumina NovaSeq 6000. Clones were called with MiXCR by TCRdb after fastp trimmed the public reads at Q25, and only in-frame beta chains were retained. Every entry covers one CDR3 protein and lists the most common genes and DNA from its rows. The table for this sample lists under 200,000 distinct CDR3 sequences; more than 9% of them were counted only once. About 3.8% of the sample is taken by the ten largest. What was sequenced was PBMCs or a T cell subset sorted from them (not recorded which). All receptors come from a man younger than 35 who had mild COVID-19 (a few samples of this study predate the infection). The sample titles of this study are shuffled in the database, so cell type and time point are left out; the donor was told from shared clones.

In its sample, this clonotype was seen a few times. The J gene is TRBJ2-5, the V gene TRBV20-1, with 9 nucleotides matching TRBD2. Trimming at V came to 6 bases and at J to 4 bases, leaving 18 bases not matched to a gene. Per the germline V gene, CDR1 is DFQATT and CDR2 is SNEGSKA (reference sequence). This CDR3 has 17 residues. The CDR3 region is CSANLPTSGRLGETQYF. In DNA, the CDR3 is TGCAGTGCCAACCTCCCTACTAGCGGGCGGTTGGGAGAGACCCAGTACTTC.

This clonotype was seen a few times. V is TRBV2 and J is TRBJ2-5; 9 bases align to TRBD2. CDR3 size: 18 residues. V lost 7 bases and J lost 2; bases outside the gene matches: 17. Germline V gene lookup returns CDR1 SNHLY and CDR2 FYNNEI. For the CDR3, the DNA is TGTGCCAGCACTCCGGGACTAGCATTGCTATTGTGGCAAGAGACCCAGTACTTC. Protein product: CASTPGLALLLWQETQYF.

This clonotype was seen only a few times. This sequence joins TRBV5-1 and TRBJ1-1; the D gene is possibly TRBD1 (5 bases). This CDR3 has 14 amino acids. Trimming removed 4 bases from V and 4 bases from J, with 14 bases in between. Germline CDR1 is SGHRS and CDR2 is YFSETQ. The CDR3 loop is CASSPTLGATEAFF. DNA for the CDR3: TGCGCCAGCAGCCCCACGTTAGGGGCCACTGAAGCTTTCTTT.

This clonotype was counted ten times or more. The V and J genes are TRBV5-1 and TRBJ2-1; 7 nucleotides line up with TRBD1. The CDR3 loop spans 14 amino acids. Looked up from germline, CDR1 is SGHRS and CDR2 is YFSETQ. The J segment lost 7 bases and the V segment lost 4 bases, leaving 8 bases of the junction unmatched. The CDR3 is CASSPGQVSNEQFF. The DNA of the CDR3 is TGCGCCAGCAGCCCAGGACAGGTCTCGAATGAGCAGTTCTTC.

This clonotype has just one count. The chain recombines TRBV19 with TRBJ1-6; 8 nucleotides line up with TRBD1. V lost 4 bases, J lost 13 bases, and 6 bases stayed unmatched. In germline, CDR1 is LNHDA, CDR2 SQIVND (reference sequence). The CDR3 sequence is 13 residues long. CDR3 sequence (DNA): TGTGCCAGTAGTAATGCGGACAGGGCTCCCCTCCACTTT. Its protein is CASSNADRAPLHF.

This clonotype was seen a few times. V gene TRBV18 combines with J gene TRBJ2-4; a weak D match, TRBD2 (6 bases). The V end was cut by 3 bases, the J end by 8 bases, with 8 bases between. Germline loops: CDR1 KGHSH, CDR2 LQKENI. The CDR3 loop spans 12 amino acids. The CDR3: CASSPGEDIQYF. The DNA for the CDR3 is TGTGCCAGCTCACCTGGGGAGGACATTCAGTACTTC.

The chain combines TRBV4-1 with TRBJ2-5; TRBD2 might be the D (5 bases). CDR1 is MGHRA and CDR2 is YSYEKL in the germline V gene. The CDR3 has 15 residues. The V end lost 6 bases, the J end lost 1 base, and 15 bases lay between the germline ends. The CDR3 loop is CASRPLDSPQETQYF. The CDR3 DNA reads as TGCGCCAGCAGACCCCTGGACTCGCCCCAAGAGACCCAGTACTTC.

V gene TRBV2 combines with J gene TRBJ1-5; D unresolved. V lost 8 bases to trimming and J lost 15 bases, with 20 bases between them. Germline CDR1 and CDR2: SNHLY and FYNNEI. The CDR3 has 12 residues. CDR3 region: CASAQTSQRPHF. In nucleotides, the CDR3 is TGTGCCAGCGCCCAAACCAGTCAACGTCCGCATTTT.

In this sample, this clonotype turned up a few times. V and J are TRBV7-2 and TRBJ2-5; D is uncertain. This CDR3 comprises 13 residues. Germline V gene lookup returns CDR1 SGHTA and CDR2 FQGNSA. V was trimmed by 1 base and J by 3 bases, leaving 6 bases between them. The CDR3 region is CASSLDQEETQYF. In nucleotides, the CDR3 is TGTGCCAGCAGCTTAGACCAGGAAGAGACCCAGTACTTC.

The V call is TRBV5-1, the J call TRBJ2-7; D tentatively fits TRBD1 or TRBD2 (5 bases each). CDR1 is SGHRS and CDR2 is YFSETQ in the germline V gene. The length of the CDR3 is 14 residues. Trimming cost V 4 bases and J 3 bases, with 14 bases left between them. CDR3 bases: TGCGCCAGCAGCGGGGGACCGTCAGACTACGAGCAGTACGTC. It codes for CASSGGPSDYEQYV.

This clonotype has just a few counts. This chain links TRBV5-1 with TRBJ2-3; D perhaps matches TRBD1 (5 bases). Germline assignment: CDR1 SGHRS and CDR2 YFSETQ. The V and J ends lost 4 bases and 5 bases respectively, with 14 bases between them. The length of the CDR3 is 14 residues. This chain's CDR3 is CASSGRVGKDTQYF. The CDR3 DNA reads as TGCGCCAGCAGCGGCAGGGTTGGTAAAGATACGCAGTATTTT.

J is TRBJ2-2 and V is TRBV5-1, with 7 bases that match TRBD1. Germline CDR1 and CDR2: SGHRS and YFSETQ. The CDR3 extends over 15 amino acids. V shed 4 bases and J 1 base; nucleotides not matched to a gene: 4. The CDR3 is CASSTPGGNTGELFF. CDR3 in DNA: TGCGCCAGCAGCACGCCAGGGGGGAACACCGGGGAGCTGTTTTTT. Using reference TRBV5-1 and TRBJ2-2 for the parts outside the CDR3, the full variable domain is KAGVTQTPRYLIKTRGQQVTLSCSPISGHRSVSWYQQTPGQGLQFLFEYFSETQRNKGNFPGRFSGRQFSNSRSEMNVSTLELGDSALYLCASSTPGGNTGELFFGEGSRLTVL.

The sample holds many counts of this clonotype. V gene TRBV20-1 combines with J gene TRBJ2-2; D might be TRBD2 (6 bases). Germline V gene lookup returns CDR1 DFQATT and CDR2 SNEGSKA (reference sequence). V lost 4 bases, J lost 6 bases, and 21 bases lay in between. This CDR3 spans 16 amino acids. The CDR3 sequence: CSAKSRDSNVPGELFF. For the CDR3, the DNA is TGCAGTGCTAAGAGCCGGGACTCCAACGTTCCCGGGGAGCTGTTTTTT.

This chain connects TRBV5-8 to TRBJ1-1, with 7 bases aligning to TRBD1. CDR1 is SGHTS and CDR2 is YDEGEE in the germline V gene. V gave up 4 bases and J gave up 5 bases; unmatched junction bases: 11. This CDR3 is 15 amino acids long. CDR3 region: CASSPRQGRLTEAFF. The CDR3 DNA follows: TGTGCCAGCAGCCCACGACAGGGAAGGTTGACTGAAGCTTTCTTT.

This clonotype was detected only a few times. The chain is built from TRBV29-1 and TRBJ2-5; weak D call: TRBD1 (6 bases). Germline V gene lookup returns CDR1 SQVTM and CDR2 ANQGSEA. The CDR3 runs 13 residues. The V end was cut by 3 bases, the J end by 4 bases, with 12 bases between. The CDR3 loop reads CSVDGGWGETQYF. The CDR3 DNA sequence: TGCAGCGTTGATGGGGGCTGGGGAGAGACCCAGTACTTC.

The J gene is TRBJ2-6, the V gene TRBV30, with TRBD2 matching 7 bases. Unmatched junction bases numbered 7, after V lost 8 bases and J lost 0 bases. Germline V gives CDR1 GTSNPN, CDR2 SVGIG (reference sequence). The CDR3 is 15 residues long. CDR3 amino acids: CARDYTNSGANVLTF. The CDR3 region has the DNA TGTGCCAGGGACTACACAAACTCTGGGGCCAACGTCCTGACTTTC.

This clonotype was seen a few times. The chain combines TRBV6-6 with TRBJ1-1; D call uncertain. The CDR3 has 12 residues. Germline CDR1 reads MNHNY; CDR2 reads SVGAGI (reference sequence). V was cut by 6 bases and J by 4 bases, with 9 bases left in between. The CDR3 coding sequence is TGTGCCAGCAGCCCCGGTTCCACTGAAGCTTTCTTT. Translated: CASSPGSTEAFF.

The CDR3 protein is CATSDATGELFF. In DNA form, the CDR3 reads TGTGCCACCAGTGATGCCACCGGGGAGCTGTTTTTT. The V call is TRBV24-1, the J call TRBJ2-2, with D unresolved. The V end lost 3 bases, the J end lost 4 bases, and 2 bases lay between the germline ends. From germline, CDR1 is KGHDR and CDR2 SFDVKD. The CDR3 sequence is 12 residues long.

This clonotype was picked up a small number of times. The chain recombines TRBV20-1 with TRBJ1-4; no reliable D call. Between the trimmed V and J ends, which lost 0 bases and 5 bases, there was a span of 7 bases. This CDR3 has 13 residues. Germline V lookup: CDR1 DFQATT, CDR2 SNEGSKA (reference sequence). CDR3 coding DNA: TGCAGTGCTAGAGAGGCAGCAAATGAAAAACTGTTTTTT. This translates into CSAREAANEKLFF.

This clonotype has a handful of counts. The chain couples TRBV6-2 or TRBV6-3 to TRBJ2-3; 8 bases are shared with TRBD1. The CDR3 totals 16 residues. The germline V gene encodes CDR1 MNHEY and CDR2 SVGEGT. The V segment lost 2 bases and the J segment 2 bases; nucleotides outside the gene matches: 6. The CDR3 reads CASSYGGQGLTDTQYF. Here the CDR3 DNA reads TGTGCCAGCAGTTACGGCGGACAGGGTCTCACAGATACGCAGTATTTT.

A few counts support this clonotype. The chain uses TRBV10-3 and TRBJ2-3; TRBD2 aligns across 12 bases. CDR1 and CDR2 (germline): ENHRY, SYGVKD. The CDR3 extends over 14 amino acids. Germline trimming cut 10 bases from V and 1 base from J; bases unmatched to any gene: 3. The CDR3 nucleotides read TGTGCCACCCGGACTAGCGGGGGCACAGATACGCAGTATTTT. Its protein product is CATRTSGGTDTQYF.

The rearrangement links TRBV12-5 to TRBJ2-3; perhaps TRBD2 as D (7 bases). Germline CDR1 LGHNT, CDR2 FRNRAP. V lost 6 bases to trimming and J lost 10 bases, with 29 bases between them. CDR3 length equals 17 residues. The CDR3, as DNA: TGTGCTAGTGGCCACAACGGGGCAGGGGAGGGCAGATCAGCGCAGTATTTT. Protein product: CASGHNGAGEGRSAQYF.

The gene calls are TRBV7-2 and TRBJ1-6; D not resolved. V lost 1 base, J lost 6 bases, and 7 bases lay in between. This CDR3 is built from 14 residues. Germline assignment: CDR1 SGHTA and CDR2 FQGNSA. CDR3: CASSLGTINSPLHF. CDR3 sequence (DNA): TGTGCCAGCAGCTTAGGAACAATTAATTCACCCCTCCACTTT.

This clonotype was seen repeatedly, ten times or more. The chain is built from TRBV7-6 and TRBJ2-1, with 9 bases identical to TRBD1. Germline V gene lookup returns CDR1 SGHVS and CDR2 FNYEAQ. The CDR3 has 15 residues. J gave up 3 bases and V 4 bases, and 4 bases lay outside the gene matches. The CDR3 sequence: CASSSTGGFYNEQFF. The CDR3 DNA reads TGTGCCAGCAGCTCGACAGGGGGATTCTACAATGAGCAGTTCTTC.

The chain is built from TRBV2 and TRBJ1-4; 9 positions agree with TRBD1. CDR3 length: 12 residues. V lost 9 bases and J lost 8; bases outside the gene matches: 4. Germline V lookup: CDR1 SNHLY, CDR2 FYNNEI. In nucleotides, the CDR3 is TGTGCCAGTGCGGACAGGGGCGAAAAACTGTTTTTT. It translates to CASADRGEKLFF.

CDR3 loop: CASSYLSRDRRGEQYF. CDR3 sequence (DNA): TGTGCCAGCAGTTACTTAAGCCGGGACAGGAGAGGCGAGCAGTACTTC. V is TRBV6-5 and J is TRBJ2-7; 8 bases match TRBD1. Germline loops: CDR1 MNHEY, CDR2 SVGAGI. The CDR3 has 16 amino acids. J was trimmed by 6 bases and V by 1 base; bases with no gene match: 11.

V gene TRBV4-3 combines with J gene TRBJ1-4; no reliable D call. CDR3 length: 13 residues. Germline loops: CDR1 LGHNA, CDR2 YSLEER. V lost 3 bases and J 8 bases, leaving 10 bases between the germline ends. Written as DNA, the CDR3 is TGCGCCAGCAGCCAGCCCCCGTGGGAAAAACTGTTTTTT. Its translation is CASSQPPWEKLFF.

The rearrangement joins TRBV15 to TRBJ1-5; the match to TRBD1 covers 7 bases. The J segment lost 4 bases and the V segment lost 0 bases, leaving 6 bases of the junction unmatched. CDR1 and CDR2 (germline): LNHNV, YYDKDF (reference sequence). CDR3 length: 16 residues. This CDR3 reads CATSRDGRGGNQPQHF. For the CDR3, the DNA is TGTGCCACCAGCAGAGATGGCAGGGGGGGAAATCAGCCCCAGCATTTT.

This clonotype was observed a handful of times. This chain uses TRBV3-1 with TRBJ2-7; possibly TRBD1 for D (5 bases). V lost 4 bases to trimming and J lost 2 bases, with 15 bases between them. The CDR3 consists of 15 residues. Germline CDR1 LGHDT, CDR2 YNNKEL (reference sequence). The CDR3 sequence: CASSPQGRVTYEQYF. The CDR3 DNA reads TGTGCCAGCAGCCCCCAAGGCAGGGTGACCTACGAGCAGTACTTC.

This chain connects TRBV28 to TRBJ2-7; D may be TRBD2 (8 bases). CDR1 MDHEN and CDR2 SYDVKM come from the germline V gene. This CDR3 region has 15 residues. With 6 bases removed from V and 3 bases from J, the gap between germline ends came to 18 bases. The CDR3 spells CASSPGGGRVYEQYV. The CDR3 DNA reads TGTGCCAGCAGCCCGGGAGGGGGCCGGGTCTACGAGCAGTACGTC.

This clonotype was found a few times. This chain's CDR3 is CASSYSTPGYEQYF. In DNA, the CDR3 is TGTGCCAGCAGTTACTCGACCCCAGGATACGAGCAGTACTTC. This chain joins TRBV6-5 and TRBJ2-7; D is undetermined. Germline CDR1 MNHEY, CDR2 SVGAGI. Trimming stripped 0 bases from V and 4 bases from J, with 10 bases between. This CDR3 has 14 residues.

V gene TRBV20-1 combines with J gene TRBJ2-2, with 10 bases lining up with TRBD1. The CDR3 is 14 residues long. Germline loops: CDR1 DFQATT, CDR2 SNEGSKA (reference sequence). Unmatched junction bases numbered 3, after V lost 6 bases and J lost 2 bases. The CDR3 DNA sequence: TGCAGTGCCCGGGACAGGGGCAACACCGGGGAGCTGTTTTTT. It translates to CSARDRGNTGELFF.